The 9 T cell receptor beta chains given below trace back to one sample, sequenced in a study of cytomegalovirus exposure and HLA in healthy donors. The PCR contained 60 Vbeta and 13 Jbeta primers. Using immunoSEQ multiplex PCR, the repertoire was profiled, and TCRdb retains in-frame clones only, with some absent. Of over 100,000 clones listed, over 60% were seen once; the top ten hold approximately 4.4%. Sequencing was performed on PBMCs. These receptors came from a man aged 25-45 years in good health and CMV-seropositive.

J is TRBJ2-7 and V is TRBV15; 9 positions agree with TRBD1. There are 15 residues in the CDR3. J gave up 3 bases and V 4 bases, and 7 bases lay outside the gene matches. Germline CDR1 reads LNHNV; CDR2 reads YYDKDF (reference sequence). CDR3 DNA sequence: TGTGCCACCAGCAACCCGACAGGGGGGATCTACGAGCAGTACTTC. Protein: CATSNPTGGIYEQYF.

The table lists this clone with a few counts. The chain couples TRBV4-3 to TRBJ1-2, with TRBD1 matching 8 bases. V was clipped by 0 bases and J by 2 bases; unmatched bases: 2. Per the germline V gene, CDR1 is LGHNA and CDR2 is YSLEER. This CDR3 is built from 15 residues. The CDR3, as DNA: TGCGCCAGCAGCCAAGATCGGACAGGGAACTATGGCTACACCTTC. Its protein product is CASSQDRTGNYGYTF.

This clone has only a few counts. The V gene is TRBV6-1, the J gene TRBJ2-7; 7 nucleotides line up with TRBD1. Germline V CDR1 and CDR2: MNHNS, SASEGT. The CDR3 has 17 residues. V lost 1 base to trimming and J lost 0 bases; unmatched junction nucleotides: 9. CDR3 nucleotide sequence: TGTGCCAGCAGTGAAGTCCCTGGACAGGCCACCTCCTACGAGCAGTACTTC. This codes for CASSEVPGQATSYEQYF.

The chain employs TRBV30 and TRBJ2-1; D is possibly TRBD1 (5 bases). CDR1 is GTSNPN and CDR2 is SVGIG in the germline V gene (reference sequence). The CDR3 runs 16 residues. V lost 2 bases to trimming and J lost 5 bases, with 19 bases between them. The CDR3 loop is CAWSQGTSEDNNEQFF. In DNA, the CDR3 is TGTGCCTGGAGTCAAGGTACCTCAGAGGACAACAATGAGCAGTTCTTC.

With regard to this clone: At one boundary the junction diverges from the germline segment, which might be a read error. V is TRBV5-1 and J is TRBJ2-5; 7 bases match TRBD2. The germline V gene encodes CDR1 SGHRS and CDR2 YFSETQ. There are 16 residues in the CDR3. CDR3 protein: CASSPGAASGQETRYF. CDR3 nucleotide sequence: TGCGCCAGCAGCCCTGGGGCGGCTAGCGGCCAAGAGACCCGGTACTTC.

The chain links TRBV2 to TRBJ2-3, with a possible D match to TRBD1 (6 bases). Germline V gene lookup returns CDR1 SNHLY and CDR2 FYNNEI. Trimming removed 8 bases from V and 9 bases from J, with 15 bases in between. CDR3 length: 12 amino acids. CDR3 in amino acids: CASGPDRSTQYF. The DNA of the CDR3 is TGTGCCAGCGGCCCTGACAGGTCAACGCAGTATTTT. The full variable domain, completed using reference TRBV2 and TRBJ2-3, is EPEVTQTPSHQVTQMGQEVILRCVPISNHLYFYWYRQILGQKVEFLVSFYNNEISEKSEIFDDQFSVERPDGSNFTLKIRSTKLEDSAMYFCASGPDRSTQYFGPGTRLTVL.

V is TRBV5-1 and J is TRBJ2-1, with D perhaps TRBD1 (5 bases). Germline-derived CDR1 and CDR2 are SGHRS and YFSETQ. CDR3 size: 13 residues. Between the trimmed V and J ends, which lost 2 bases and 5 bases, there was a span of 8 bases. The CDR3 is CASSFQTDNEQFF. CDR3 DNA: TGCGCCAGCAGCTTCCAGACAGACAATGAGCAGTTCTTC.

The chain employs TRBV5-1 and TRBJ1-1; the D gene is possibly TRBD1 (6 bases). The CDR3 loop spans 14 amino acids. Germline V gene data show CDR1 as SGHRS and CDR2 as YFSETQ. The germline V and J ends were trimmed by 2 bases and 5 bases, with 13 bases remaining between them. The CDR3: CASSFSTGTTEAFF. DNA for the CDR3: TGCGCCAGCAGCTTCAGTACGGGGACAACTGAAGCTTTCTTT.

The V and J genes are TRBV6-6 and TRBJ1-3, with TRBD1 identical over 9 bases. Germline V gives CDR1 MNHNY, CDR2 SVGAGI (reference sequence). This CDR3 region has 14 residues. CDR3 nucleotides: TGTGCAAGCGGCCGGACAGGGGCTGGAAACACCATATATTTT. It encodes CASGRTGAGNTIYF.